The present T cell receptor beta chain was sequenced within a study of blood T cell repertoires in COVID-19. Study context: Sample material is recorded as cDNA or gDNA derived from T cells, B-cell-depleted T cells, or PBMCs.

Repertoires were generated with immunoSEQ multiplex PCR, while TCRdb's copy carries only in-frame clones and drops some. The data contain some 340,000 clones, over 70% of them seen just once; the ten biggest clones take up 2.5% to 3%. There are 14 residues in the CDR3. CDR1 and CDR2 (germline): MNHEY, SVGAGI. Trimming at V came to 7 bases and at J to 6 bases, leaving 6 bases not matched to a gene. This rearrangement joins TRBV6-5 to TRBJ1-2; 12 bases agree with TRBD1. The clonotype originates from a man aged 25 to 40 with active or convalescent COVID-19. The sample was peripheral blood. CDR3 coding DNA: TGTGCCAGCACACCGGGACAGGGGGCAGATGGCTACACCTTC. Amino acids: CASTPGQGADGYTF.